Below, 32 T cell receptor beta chains from the same sample are listed, as sequenced in a study of blood T cell repertoires in COVID-19. Using immunoSEQ multiplex PCR, the repertoire was profiled, and TCRdb retains in-frame clones only, with some absent. In the table there are approximately 160,000 clones, around 84% of which are singletons. Material for sequencing was PBMCs or T cells enriched from blood (not recorded which). These receptors originate from a woman aged 45-60 years who had recovered from COVID-19.

The chain carries TRBV13 and TRBJ2-3; possible D gene TRBD1, 6 bases. The CDR3 is 13 residues long. Per germline, CDR1 PRHDT and CDR2 FYEKMQ (reference sequence). The ends were cut back, 5 bases at V and 8 bases at J, with 14 bases in the middle. CDR3 sequence reads: CASSPWGHTTQYF. The CDR3, as DNA: TGTGCCAGCAGCCCCTGGGGGCACACTACGCAGTATTTT.

In its sample, this clone was seen once. The chain uses TRBV4-2 and TRBJ1-2, with D uncertain. Trimming pared 0 bases from V and 7 bases from J, leaving 6 bases between. The CDR3 totals 12 residues. CDR1 is LGHNA and CDR2 is YNFKEQ in the germline V gene. CDR3 sequence: CASSQESRGYTF. In DNA form, the CDR3 reads TGTGCCAGCAGCCAAGAATCTCGTGGCTACACCTTC.

The chain uses TRBV4-1 and TRBJ2-2, with TRBD2 identical over 8 bases. The CDR3 runs 16 residues. The V segment lost 4 bases and the J segment 4 bases; nucleotides outside the gene matches: 8. Germline CDR1 and CDR2: MGHRA and YSYEKL. The CDR3 nucleotides read TGCGCCAGCAGCCTTGCCGGGACTAGGGGCACCGGGGAGCTGTTTTTT. Protein sequence: CASSLAGTRGTGELFF.

This clone was observed a few times. The V call is TRBV19, the J call TRBJ1-5, with D unclear. Trimming took off 3 bases at V and 0 bases at J, with 6 bases between the two ends. The length of the CDR3 is 14 residues. CDR1 is LNHDA, CDR2 SQIVND, per germline (reference sequence). The CDR3 nucleotides are TGTGCCAGTAGTATTAGTCATAGCAATCAGCCCCAGCATTTT. Its protein is CASSISHSNQPQHF.

The chain has TRBV19 and TRBJ2-1, with D tentatively TRBD2 (5 bases). CDR3 length: 13 amino acids. The germline V gene has CDR1 LNHDA and CDR2 SQIVND (reference sequence). V lost 1 base and J 6 bases, leaving 7 bases between the germline ends. DNA of the CDR3: TGTGCCAGTAGTATAGCGGGGTTCAATGAGCAGTTCTTC. Its protein product is CASSIAGFNEQFF.

The count of this clone is one. The chain employs TRBV9 and TRBJ2-2; D not resolved. V was shortened by 4 bases and J by 6 bases, with 19 bases between the two germline ends. Germline values: CDR1 SGDLS, CDR2 YYNGEE. The CDR3 has 16 residues. The CDR3 DNA is TGTGCCAGCAGCCCTAGTAGTACGAGTCTCTCCGGGGAGCTGTTTTTT. Translating it yields CASSPSSTSLSGELFF.

The gene calls are TRBV6-5 and TRBJ2-3; D may be TRBD2 (6 bases). CDR1 and CDR2 from the germline V gene are MNHEY and SVGAGI. Trimming stripped 9 bases from V and 6 bases from J, with 13 bases between. This CDR3 is 12 amino acids long. CDR3 nucleotides: TGTGCCAGTGGAAGGGGAGGTGATACGCAGTATTTT. Amino acid sequence: CASGRGGDTQYF.

J is TRBJ2-1 and V is TRBV12-5; TRBD2 matches at 11 bases. The V and J ends lost 2 bases and 5 bases, in that order; junction bases with no gene match: 5. CDR1 LGHNT and CDR2 FRNRAP come from the germline V gene. This CDR3 has 16 amino acids. The CDR3 DNA is TGTGCTAGTGGTTTGTCCCCGGGACTAGCGGACAATGAGCAGTTCTTC. It specifies CASGLSPGLADNEQFF.

This chain connects TRBV12-5 to TRBJ2-2; D gene unclear. Trimming cost V 1 base and J 3 bases, with 6 bases left between them. CDR1 LGHNT and CDR2 FRNRAP come from the germline V gene. This CDR3 has 14 residues. CDR3 sequence (DNA): TGTGCTAGTGGTTTGGGACGGGACACCGGGGAGCTGTTTTTT. Encoded protein: CASGLGRDTGELFF.

The chain is built from TRBV7-2 and TRBJ2-3, with 7 bases aligning to TRBD2. Germline CDR1 reads SGHTA; CDR2 reads FQGNSA. The CDR3 runs to 16 residues. V was pared by 5 bases and J by 7 bases, with 15 bases of the junction left unmatched. In DNA form, the CDR3 reads TGTGCCAGCAGCCCTGCCTGGACTAGGGGAACCTATACGCAGTATTTT. Its translation: CASSPAWTRGTYTQYF.

The genes are TRBV15 and TRBJ2-7; the match to TRBD1 covers 7 bases. Trimming removed 5 bases from V and 3 bases from J; junction bases left unmatched: 10. This CDR3 has 15 amino acids. From germline, CDR1 is LNHNV and CDR2 YYDKDF (reference sequence). The CDR3 loop is CATSLDREILYEQYF. DNA of the CDR3: TGTGCCACCAGCCTCGACAGGGAAATCCTCTACGAGCAGTACTTC.

V usage is TRBV2 and J usage is TRBJ2-2; possibly TRBD2 for D (6 bases). From germline, CDR1 is SNHLY and CDR2 FYNNEI. CDR3 length: 15 amino acids. Trimming took off 6 bases at V and 1 base at J, with 12 bases between the two ends. CDR3 in amino acids: CASSDSGLNTGELFF. The CDR3 coding sequence is TGTGCCAGCAGCGATAGCGGTCTGAACACCGGGGAGCTGTTTTTT.

The V call is TRBV6-4, the J call TRBJ2-7, with 13 nucleotides matching TRBD2. Trimming cost V 9 bases and J 1 base; bases outside gene matches: 3. The germline gives CDR1 MRHNA, CDR2 SNTAGT. The CDR3 has 14 amino acids. CDR3 amino acids: CARGLAGFSYEQYF. For the CDR3, the DNA is TGTGCCAGGGGACTAGCGGGATTTTCCTACGAGCAGTACTTC.

The V gene is TRBV7-8, the J gene TRBJ2-2; D is ambiguous. This CDR3 has 15 amino acids. Trimming removed 0 bases from V and 7 bases from J, with 12 bases in between. Germline V lookup: CDR1 SGHVS, CDR2 FQNEAQ. The CDR3 sequence: CASSLAITSHGELFF. As DNA, the CDR3 is TGTGCCAGCAGCTTAGCGATAACTTCTCACGGGGAGCTGTTTTTT.

The genes are TRBV18 and TRBJ2-1; 12 bases fit TRBD2. Germline trimming cut 4 bases from V and 5 bases from J; bases unmatched to any gene: 3. There are 15 residues in the CDR3. Germline V gene lookup returns CDR1 KGHSH and CDR2 LQKENI. Here the CDR3 DNA reads TGTGCCAGCTCACTCCGACTAGCGGGAGACAATGAGCAGTTCTTC. It is translated as CASSLRLAGDNEQFF.

V and J are TRBV18 and TRBJ1-5, with TRBD1 as a possible D gene (6 bases). Germline CDR1 is KGHSH and CDR2 is LQKENI. There are 13 residues in the CDR3. Trimming stripped 5 bases from V and 6 bases from J, with 11 bases between. The CDR3 loop reads CASSEDSRQPQHF. The CDR3 region has the DNA TGTGCCAGCTCAGAGGACAGTCGTCAGCCCCAGCATTTT.

J is TRBJ2-1 and V is TRBV19; the D gene is possibly TRBD2 (6 bases). V lost 3 bases and J lost 7, with 16 bases in between. The CDR3 loop spans 15 amino acids. CDR1 is LNHDA and CDR2 is SQIVND in the germline V gene (reference sequence). The CDR3 DNA follows: TGTGCCAGTAGTATTGGCCAGGGAGGCCGAAATGAGCAGTTCTTC. Its protein is CASSIGQGGRNEQFF. Using reference TRBV19 and TRBJ2-1 for the parts outside the CDR3, the full variable domain is DGGITQSPKYLFRKEGQNVTLSCEQNLNHDAMYWYRQDPGQGLRLIYYSQIVNDFQKGDIAEGYSVSREKKESFPLTVTSAQKNPTAFYLCASSIGQGGRNEQFFGPGTRLTVL.

V gene TRBV5-3 combines with J gene TRBJ1-5; TRBD1 matches at 7 bases. TRBV5-3 is an open reading frame, and its role is uncertain. The V and J ends lost 5 bases and 3 bases, in that order; junction bases with no gene match: 5. The CDR3 covers 14 residues. CDR3 sequence (DNA): TGTGCCAGAAGTTCCGACAGGGTCAATCAGCCCCAGCATTTT. The encoded protein is CARSSDRVNQPQHF.

Regarding this clone: The junction differs from germline at one of its ends, possibly a read error. The chain couples TRBV7-2 to TRBJ1-3, with no clear D. The CDR3 consists of 12 residues. Germline V gene lookup returns CDR1 SGHTA and CDR2 FQGNSA. The CDR3 protein is CASKSSGNTIYF. The CDR3 DNA reads as TGTGCGAGCAAGAGCTCTGGAAACACCATATATTTT.

This chain links TRBV18 with TRBJ1-1, with D uncertain. The CDR3 totals 14 residues. Looked up from germline, CDR1 is KGHSH and CDR2 is LQKENI. Trimming removed 4 bases at V and 0 bases at J, with 9 bases between. The CDR3 loop reads CASSRPLVNTEAFF. The CDR3 nucleotides are TGTGCCAGCTCACGTCCTCTTGTGAACACTGAAGCTTTCTTT.

The V gene is TRBV6-4, the J gene TRBJ2-1, with 9 positions matching TRBD2. The germline gives CDR1 MRHNA, CDR2 SNTAGT. This CDR3 is 15 amino acids long. With 4 bases clipped from V and 5 bases from J, the junction kept 6 bases outside the gene matches. The DNA of the CDR3 is TGTGCCAGCAGTGCCGAGACTAGCGGCCACAATGAGCAGTTCTTC. Residues: CASSAETSGHNEQFF.

The chain links TRBV3-1 (or the pseudogene TRBV3-2) to TRBJ2-7; tentative D call: TRBD1 (5 bases). The ends were cut back, 1 base at V and 3 bases at J, with 16 bases in the middle. The CDR3 has 16 residues. Germline V gene sequence: CDR1 LGHDT, CDR2 YNNKEL (reference sequence). The CDR3 region has the DNA TGTGCCAGCAGCCAAGCTGCAGGGAATGCGGTCTACGAGCAGTACTTC. Translation: CASSQAAGNAVYEQYF.

This clone was picked up a small number of times. This chain joins TRBV7-9 and TRBJ1-4; possible D gene TRBD1, 5 bases. Trimming cost V 5 bases and J 7 bases, with 8 bases left between them. The CDR3 has 12 amino acids. Per germline, CDR1 SEHNR and CDR2 FQNEAQ (reference sequence). The chain's CDR3 is CASSVGGEKLFF. In DNA form, the CDR3 reads TGTGCCAGCAGCGTGGGGGGTGAAAAACTGTTTTTT.

This sequence joins TRBV9 and TRBJ1-5; no clear D gene. The CDR3 spans 16 residues. The V end lost 0 bases, the J end lost 2 bases, and 12 bases lay between the germline ends. In germline, CDR1 is SGDLS, CDR2 YYNGEE. The CDR3 DNA is TGTGCCAGCAGCGTAGGAGGGAATGGAGGCAATCAGCCCCAGCATTTT. The encoded protein is CASSVGGNGGNQPQHF.

The J gene is TRBJ1-5, the V gene TRBV6-1; D call uncertain. V was shortened by 3 bases and J by 3 bases, with 6 bases between the two germline ends. CDR1 and CDR2 (germline): MNHNS, SASEGT. CDR3 length equals 13 residues. The chain's CDR3 is CASSEGLNQPQHF. CDR3 coding DNA: TGTGCCAGCAGTGAGGGCCTCAATCAGCCCCAGCATTTT.

The V call is TRBV7-9, the J call TRBJ2-5, with 10 bases matching TRBD2. The J segment lost 4 bases and the V segment lost 4 bases, leaving 6 bases of the junction unmatched. This CDR3 has 15 residues. In germline, CDR1 is SEHNR, CDR2 FQNEAQ (reference sequence). CDR3 residues: CASSSWASGGETQYF. The CDR3 DNA sequence: TGTGCCAGCAGCTCTTGGGCTAGCGGGGGAGAGACCCAGTACTTC.

This chain connects TRBV15 to TRBJ1-4; 7 bases are a match to TRBD1. The V gene end was trimmed by 1 base and the J gene end by 8 bases; junction bases not matched to a gene: 10. The CDR3 length is 16 residues. From germline, CDR1 is LNHNV and CDR2 YYDKDF (reference sequence). The CDR3 protein is CATSRAGGGRAEKLFF. The CDR3 bases are TGTGCCACCAGCAGAGCGGGAGGGGGCCGAGCCGAAAAACTGTTTTTT.

This clone is a singleton in its sample. CDR3 loop: CASSIRRGAGTGANVLTF. The CDR3 DNA reads as TGTGCCAGTAGTATCCGTCGGGGGGCTGGCACTGGGGCCAACGTCCTGACTTTC. The chain couples TRBV19 to TRBJ2-6, with a possible D match to TRBD2 (7 bases). The CDR3 runs to 18 residues. The germline V gene has CDR1 LNHDA and CDR2 SQIVND (reference sequence). Trimming left V 3 bases short and J 2 bases short, with 17 bases between.

The CDR3 DNA reads as TGTGCCAGCAACCCGGACAGGGCTAACTATGGCTACACCTTC. This gives the protein CASNPDRANYGYTF. The rearrangement joins TRBV11-2 to TRBJ1-2; 8 bases are a match to TRBD1. The CDR3 extends over 14 amino acids. V was pared by 7 bases and J by 0 bases, with 4 bases of the junction left unmatched. CDR1 SGHAT and CDR2 FQNNGV come from the germline V gene.

The table lists this clone with a count of one. The chain joins TRBV19 to TRBJ1-2; tentatively, D is TRBD1 (6 bases). The CDR3 spans 15 residues. Trimming shortened V by 6 bases and J by 0 bases, and 14 bases separated the two germline ends. Germline CDR1 reads LNHDA; CDR2 reads SQIVND (reference sequence). DNA for the CDR3: TGTGCCAGTAGCACGGACAGCGCAGCTAACTATGGCTACACCTTC. Translation: CASSTDSAANYGYTF.

The DNA for the CDR3 is TGCAGCGTTGAATATCAGTATGGCTACACCTTC. This encodes CSVEYQYGYTF. The chain uses TRBV29-1 and TRBJ1-2; unclear D gene. Germline V CDR1 and CDR2: SQVTM, ANQGSEA. Between the trimmed V and J ends, which lost 2 bases and 5 bases, there was a span of 6 bases. This CDR3 region has 11 residues.

The chain couples TRBV5-4 to TRBJ1-2, with no clear D. CDR3 length: 14 amino acids. CDR1 and CDR2 (germline): SGHNT, YYREEE (reference sequence). The V end lost 4 bases, the J end lost 6 bases, and 16 bases lay between the germline ends. CDR3 loop: CASSAGESGNGYTF. The CDR3 DNA reads TGTGCCAGCAGCGCGGGAGAGTCTGGGAATGGCTACACCTTC.